The 25 T cell receptor beta chains given below trace back to one sample, sequenced in a study of T cells in Graves' hyperthyroidism and ophthalmopathy. The investigators amplified TCR beta CDR3 regions from RNA transcripts. Researchers ran a first-round RT-PCR on the TCR CDR3 using the HTBI primer set. TCRdb reanalysed the multiplex PCR reads using MiXCR and keeps one entry per CDR3 protein. The sample records 300,000 to 350,000 distinct CDR3 sequences, around 23% being singletons. Sequencing input: blood. The receptor source for this set is a woman aged 50 to 65 with Graves' hyperthyroidism.

The chain uses TRBV29-1 and TRBJ2-3; TRBD1 matches 7 bases. This CDR3 is 14 amino acids long. V lost 6 bases and J lost 4; bases outside the gene matches: 10. Germline CDR1 reads SQVTM; CDR2 reads ANQGSEA. The CDR3 sequence: CSVGDSHVSDTQYF. Here the CDR3 DNA reads TGCAGCGTGGGGGACAGTCATGTCTCAGATACGCAGTATTTT.

The rearrangement joins TRBV10-1 to TRBJ1-2, with D uncertain. V dropped 0 bases and J dropped 6 bases, with 8 bases sitting between them. Germline V gene sequence: CDR1 WNHNN, CDR2 SYGVQD (reference sequence). The CDR3 spans 13 residues. This CDR3 reads CASSESGSHGYTF. CDR3 sequence (DNA): TGCGCCAGCAGTGAGTCAGGCAGCCATGGCTACACCTTC.

This chain uses TRBV7-9 with TRBJ2-5; 10 bases map to TRBD1. The germline V gene has CDR1 SEHNR and CDR2 FQNEAQ (reference sequence). J lost 2 bases, V lost 3 bases, and 3 bases had no gene match. This CDR3 is 15 amino acids long. CDR3 nucleotide sequence: TGTGCCAGCAGCTTGGGGACAGGGGATCAAGAGACCCAGTACTTC. This translates into CASSLGTGDQETQYF.

The sample holds many counts of this clonotype. A read error may produce the germline difference seen at one junction end. J is TRBJ1-1 and V is TRBV7-2; D unresolved. The V gene's germline CDR1 is SGHTA and CDR2 FQGNSA. This CDR3 region has 12 residues. The CDR3 nucleotides are TGCGCCAGCAGCCGCGGAGGAACTGAAGCTTTCTTT. This codes for CASSRGGTEAFF.

This clonotype has a handful of counts. The CDR3 protein is CSARALGQGNSPLHF. The CDR3 nucleotides are TGCAGTGCTAGAGCTCTCGGACAGGGGAATTCACCCCTCCACTTT. V and J are TRBV20-1 and TRBJ1-6; 9 bases fit TRBD1. The CDR3 runs to 15 residues. Per germline, CDR1 DFQATT and CDR2 SNEGSKA (reference sequence). V shed 1 base and J 7 bases; nucleotides not matched to a gene: 5.

This clonotype was picked up many times. One end of the junction fails to match germline, which may point to a read error. The chain has TRBV5-6 and TRBJ2-5; D possibly corresponds to TRBD1 (5 bases). From germline, CDR1 is SGHDT and CDR2 YYEEEE. This CDR3 has 14 residues. This chain's CDR3 is CASTLGLTGQTQYF. The CDR3 bases are TGTGCCAGCACCTTGGGGCTGACTGGACAGACCCAGTACTTC.

This clonotype occurred many times. This chain connects TRBV20-1 to TRBJ2-7; 9 bases align to TRBD1. Losses at the gene ends were 6 bases for V and 3 bases for J; bases not matched to a gene: 12. This CDR3 comprises 15 residues. Germline CDR1 is DFQATT and CDR2 is SNEGSKA (reference sequence). CDR3 coding DNA: TGCAGTGCAATTACGGGACAGGGATTTCGCTACGAGCAGTACTTC. Protein: CSAITGQGFRYEQYF.

In this sample, this clonotype turned up a few times. The J gene is TRBJ2-1, the V gene TRBV7-3, with 8 bases fitting TRBD1. The germline V gene has CDR1 SGHTA and CDR2 FQGTGA. The V and J ends lost 2 bases and 6 bases, in that order; junction bases with no gene match: 9. The CDR3 consists of 16 residues. The DNA of the CDR3 is TGTGCCAGCAGCTTAGACGAGGGGGGACAGGTCAATGAGCAGTTCTTC. This sequence encodes CASSLDEGGQVNEQFF.

J is TRBJ2-3 and V is TRBV2; tentative D call: TRBD2 (6 bases). Trimming took off 0 bases at V and 0 bases at J, with 13 bases between the two ends. Germline CDR1 reads SNHLY; CDR2 reads FYNNEI. This CDR3 spans 17 amino acids. The CDR3 region is CASSEARIAASTDTQYF. The CDR3 DNA sequence: TGTGCCAGCAGTGAAGCGCGAATAGCGGCTAGCACAGATACGCAGTATTTT. Full variable domain (missing parts from reference TRBV2 and TRBJ2-3): EPEVTQTPSHQVTQMGQEVILRCVPISNHLYFYWYRQILGQKVEFLVSFYNNEISEKSEIFDDQFSVERPDGSNFTLKIRSTKLEDSAMYFCASSEARIAASTDTQYFGPGTRLTVL.

This clonotype came up many times. The chain links TRBV6-1 to TRBJ2-1, with TRBD2 as a possible D gene (5 bases). CDR1 is MNHNS, CDR2 SASEGT, per germline. V lost 1 base, J lost 8 bases, and 15 bases lay in between. The CDR3 is 15 residues long. The CDR3: CASSEDSSGRHEQFF. CDR3 DNA sequence: TGTGCCAGCAGTGAAGACTCCAGTGGGAGACATGAGCAGTTCTTC.

This clonotype was found many times. The V and J genes are TRBV30 and TRBJ1-4, with D maybe TRBD1 (6 bases). The CDR3 is 13 residues long. Trimming took 3 bases from V and 7 from J, leaving 12 bases between them. The germline CDR1 and CDR2 sequences are GTSNPN and SVGIG (reference sequence). CDR3 protein: CAWRRQGFEKLFF. The CDR3 DNA sequence: TGTGCCTGGAGAAGGCAGGGGTTTGAAAAACTGTTTTTT.

This clonotype came up a few times. V is TRBV3-1 and J is TRBJ2-4; D remains ambiguous. V was clipped by 1 base and J by 6 bases, with 10 bases between them. CDR3 length: 14 residues. Germline V CDR1 and CDR2: LGHDT, YNNKEL (reference sequence). Here the CDR3 reads CASSQGGSGNIQYF. CDR3 nucleotide sequence: TGTGCCAGCAGCCAAGGTGGGTCCGGAAACATTCAGTACTTC.

This clonotype showed up many times. The V and J genes are TRBV7-8 and TRBJ2-6; 8 nucleotides align to TRBD2. This CDR3 spans 19 amino acids. Trimming took 0 bases from V and 0 from J; bases not matched to a gene: 7. Germline loops: CDR1 SGHVS, CDR2 FQNEAQ. As DNA, the CDR3 is TGTGCCAGCAGCTTAGCATCTATAGCGGGAAGCTCTGGGGCCAACGTCCTGACTTTC. It codes for CASSLASIAGSSGANVLTF. The entire variable domain, with the rest obtained from reference TRBV7-8 and TRBJ2-6, is as follows: GAGVSQSPRYKVAKRGQDVALRCDPISGHVSLFWYQQALGQGPEFLTYFQNEAQLDKSGLPSDRFFAERPEGSVSTLKIQRTQQEDSAVYLCASSLASIAGSSGANVLTFGAGSRLTVL.

Ten or more counts support this clonotype. This chain joins TRBV5-1 and TRBJ2-4, with D hard to call. Germline-derived CDR1 and CDR2 are SGHRS and YFSETQ. V lost 3 bases and J 3 bases, leaving 16 bases between the germline ends. This CDR3 is 16 amino acids long. The CDR3 reads CASSSSRAVDKNIQYF. Written as DNA, the CDR3 is TGCGCCAGCAGCTCATCTCGGGCGGTGGACAAAAACATTCAGTACTTC.

This clonotype was counted a few times. V is TRBV12-3 or TRBV12-4 and J is TRBJ1-4, with 7 bases matching TRBD1. The CDR3 length is 13 residues. The V and J ends lost 4 bases and 4 bases, in that order; junction bases with no gene match: 0. The CDR3 DNA reads TGTGCCAGCAGTTGGGACAGTAATGAAAAACTGTTTTTT. This sequence encodes CASSWDSNEKLFF.

This clonotype was seen a few times. This chain uses TRBV28 with TRBJ1-5; 9 nucleotides align to TRBD1. The V gene's germline CDR1 is MDHEN and CDR2 SYDVKM. The CDR3 covers 15 residues. V shed 5 bases, J shed 6 bases, and the junction held 8 bases outside the gene matches. The CDR3 protein is CASSRGDRAIQPQHF. The CDR3 bases are TGTGCCAGCAGTCGGGGGGACAGGGCCATTCAGCCCCAGCATTTT.

In its sample, this clonotype was seen a few times. The J gene is TRBJ2-5, the V gene TRBV27, with 13 bases matching TRBD2. The V and J ends lost 8 bases and 5 bases, in that order; junction bases with no gene match: 11. The V gene's germline CDR1 is MNHEY and CDR2 SMNVEV (reference sequence). The CDR3 sequence is 16 residues long. The CDR3 reads CASSTSGRAGRETQYF. DNA of the CDR3: TGTGCCAGCTCCACTAGCGGGAGGGCCGGTCGGGAGACCCAGTACTTC.

Concerning this clonotype itself: This may stem from a read error, because a much larger clone lies one nucleotide away. V gene TRBV19 combines with J gene TRBJ1-5, with a possible D match to TRBD1 (5 bases). The CDR3 has 16 amino acids. V shed 5 bases and J shed 0 bases, with 14 bases lying between them. Germline loops: CDR1 LNHDA, CDR2 SQIVND (reference sequence). DNA for the CDR3: TGTGCCAGTAGTTCCAGGGTCAACCTTAGCAATCAGCCCCAGCATTTT. It yields the protein CASSSRVNLSNQPQHF.

A remark on this clonotype: A much more abundant neighbour one base away suggests this may be a read error. This sequence joins TRBV13 and TRBJ1-1; D unclear. This CDR3 has 11 amino acids. Germline loops: CDR1 PRHDT, CDR2 FYEKMQ (reference sequence). V was shortened by 4 bases and J by 9 bases, with 9 bases between the two germline ends. The CDR3: CASSYESKAFF. The CDR3 DNA follows: TGTGCCAGCAGCTATGAGAGCAAAGCTTTCTTT.

To note about this clonotype: The germline gene is not matched at one end of the junction; a read error may be the cause. This chain joins TRBV6-4 and TRBJ1-1; 8 bases are shared with TRBD1. In germline, CDR1 is MRHNA, CDR2 SNTAGT. The CDR3 sequence is 14 residues long. This CDR3 reads CASSYSGRGPEAFF. For the CDR3, the DNA is TGTGCCAGCAGTTACTCGGGCAGGGGGCCAGAAGCTTTCTTT.

This clonotype showed up many times. The chain uses TRBV27 and TRBJ2-7; D possibly corresponds to TRBD2 (6 bases). V lost 5 bases and J lost 2, with 13 bases in between. The CDR3 totals 14 residues. The germline CDR1 and CDR2 sequences are MNHEY and SMNVEV (reference sequence). The CDR3 bases are TGTGCCAGCAGTCCGTCGCGGGGCCCCTACGAGCAGTACTTC. Protein sequence: CASSPSRGPYEQYF.

V gene TRBV6-1 combines with J gene TRBJ2-5, with D unclear. The CDR3 is 15 residues long. V lost 7 bases and J lost 1, with 16 bases in between. Germline CDR1 is MNHNS and CDR2 is SASEGT. In DNA, the CDR3 is TGTGCCAGCACCAGAAGGGTAGGGCTCCAAGAGACCCAGTACTTC. As protein: CASTRRVGLQETQYF.

The table lists this clonotype with a count of one. One end of the junction is discordant with germline, which a read error may explain. This chain joins TRBV4-1 and TRBJ1-2; the D is unclear. Germline CDR1 reads MGHRA; CDR2 reads YSYEKL. This CDR3 has 13 residues. The CDR3 DNA sequence: TGCGCCAGCAGTCAAGTAGGGCTTGGAGGCTACACCTTC. Translation: CASSQVGLGGYTF.

CDR3 region: CASSLGLGADTEAFF. CDR3 nucleotides: TGTGCCAGCAGCTTAGGTCTGGGGGCTGACACTGAAGCTTTCTTT. V is TRBV7-9 and J is TRBJ1-1; maybe TRBD1 (6 bases). The CDR3 extends over 15 amino acids. Trimming removed 1 base at V and 3 bases at J, with 12 bases between. In germline, CDR1 is SEHNR, CDR2 FQNEAQ (reference sequence).

There are many counts of this clonotype. V gene TRBV2 combines with J gene TRBJ1-1; no firm D call. CDR3 size: 12 residues. CDR1 SNHLY and CDR2 FYNNEI come from the germline V gene. V dropped 7 bases and J dropped 2 bases, with 8 bases sitting between them. The CDR3 sequence is CASKRQNTEAFF. In DNA, the CDR3 is TGTGCCAGCAAACGCCAAAACACTGAAGCTTTCTTT.